One T cell receptor (beta chain) is described in this entry. The entry originates in a study of blood T cell repertoires in COVID-19. Study summary: The study drew acute and convalescent COVID-19 samples from the United States, Italy and Spain. PBMCs, B-cell-depleted T cells, or T cells provided the cDNA or gDNA that made up the material.

Sequenced by immunoSEQ multiplex PCR; TCRdb stores in-frame clones only, minus some. Of about 44,000 clones listed, approximately 88% are singletons. CDR1 and CDR2 from the germline V gene are SGHRS and YFSETQ. V lost 3 bases, J lost 2 bases, and 4 bases stayed unmatched. The length of the CDR3 is 17 residues. This receptor was identified in a woman between 40 and 50 years old with acute or convalescent COVID-19. This sequence joins TRBV5-1 and TRBJ2-6; 11 bases fit TRBD1. Sequencing was performed on peripheral blood. CDR3 coding DNA: TGCGCCAGCAGCTCGGACAGGGGGCAGACTGGGGCCAACGTCCTGACTTTC. This codes for CASSSDRGQTGANVLTF.